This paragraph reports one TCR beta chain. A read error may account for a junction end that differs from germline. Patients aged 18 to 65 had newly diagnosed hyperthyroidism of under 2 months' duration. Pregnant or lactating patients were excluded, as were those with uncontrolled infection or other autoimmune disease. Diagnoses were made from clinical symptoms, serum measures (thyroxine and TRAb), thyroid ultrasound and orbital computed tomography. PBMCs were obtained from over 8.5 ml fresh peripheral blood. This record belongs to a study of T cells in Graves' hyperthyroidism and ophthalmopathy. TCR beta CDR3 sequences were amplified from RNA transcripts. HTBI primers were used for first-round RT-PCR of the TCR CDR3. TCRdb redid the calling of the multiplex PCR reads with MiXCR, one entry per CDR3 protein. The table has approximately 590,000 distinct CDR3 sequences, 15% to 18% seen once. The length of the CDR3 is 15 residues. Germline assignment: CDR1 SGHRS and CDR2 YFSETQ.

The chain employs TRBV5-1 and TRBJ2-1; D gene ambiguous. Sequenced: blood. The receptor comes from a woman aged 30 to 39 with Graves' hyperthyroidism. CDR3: CASSYGGTSYNEQFF. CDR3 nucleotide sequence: TGTGCCAGCAGTTATGGCGGTACCTCCTACAATGAGCAGTTCTTC.